This TCR beta chain was captured by sequencing in a study of cytotoxic CD8 clonotypes in ibrutinib-treated CLL (dated by TCRdb to the early 2020s). About the investigation overall: In this cohort, 15 patients were treatment-naive and about a dozen were relapsed/refractory, while roughly 18 had unmutated IGHV. Partial responses were observed in roughly 25 patients and complete responses in 2; after a median follow-up of around 68 months, remission was maintained in 14 patients and progression was observed in some 12. Response samples were obtained after a median of 12 months of treatment, with a range of roughly 6 to 40 months. An average of around 260,000 productive templates and roughly 94,000 productive rearrangements was obtained per sample. Longitudinal samples were obtainable from about 30% of the roughly 90 participants in the trial. Cryopreserved peripheral blood mononuclear cells were collected at three points: before therapy, at response, and at either sustained remission or disease progression. Every sample from remission and from progressive disease was obtained while the patients were still on ibrutinib.

A MiSeq instrument was used for deep resolution sequencing, which targeted depths ranging from 1 in 1 million up to 1 in 200,000 T cells, with coverage averaging 10x for each clonotype. The immunoSEQ hsTCRB Kit was used to generate TCR beta libraries. For the original study's pipeline: Data were analyzed with ImmunoSEQ Data Assistant and ImmunoSEQ Analyzer, with V, D and J genes assigned per IMGT definitions. Clonality, which ranges from 0 to 1, was calculated as one minus the normalized Shannon entropy of productive rearrangement frequencies. Public clonotype analysis was restricted to overrepresented clonotypes comprising at least 0.05% of each patient's repertoire. About a dozen age-matched healthy donor repertoires from immuneACCESS served as clonality controls. This immuneACCESS table, as held by TCRdb, lists in-frame sequences with V and J called but not all clones. Of the missing ones, under half trace to an unresolved V gene in checked studies; the others have no known cause. V and J calls and clone size follow that table, whereas D and trimming were derived from the DNA. The sample table shows 330,000 or so clones, and about 61% are seen once. Of the sample, roughly 6% falls within the top ten clones.

For TCR beta library preparation, approximately 1.9 micrograms of genomic DNA was extracted from cryopreserved PBMCs. Longitudinal blood samples from CLL patients receiving ibrutinib monotherapy were subjected to high-throughput TCR beta sequencing. Patients were enrolled in a phase 2 open-label single-center ibrutinib monotherapy trial. In regard to this clone: What this receptor recognizes is not known. Per-nucleotide qualities are absent, and no much larger clonotype sits a single base away.

Broad study findings and their caveats: Public clonotypes were rare and either shrank or stayed stable during treatment, and the rise in clonality at ibrutinib response reflected expansion of private clonotypes. Clonality rose at ibrutinib response, remained stable during sustained remission, and dropped back toward baseline at progression. At baseline, clonality was higher than in age-matched healthy donors and showed a strong correlation with circulating CD8+ T-cell counts. Sustained-remission and progressing patients did not have matched sampling times, and lymph node repertoires were not examined.

Trimming takes 0 bases from V and 0 bases from J, and the germline ends sit 8 bases apart. The CDR3 sequence holds 15 residues, the cysteine and phenylalanine included. Kept here is only the CDR3 DNA, which spans 45 bases and is read in frame from base 1. Reading the germline V gene (reference sequence) gives CDR1 PRHDT and CDR2 FYEKMQ. The receptor was isolated from a human donor with chronic lymphocytic leukemia. Recombination linked TRBV13 to TRBJ1-1; the D segment cannot be called with confidence. The sequenced sample was PBMCs, obtained after 36 months of ibrutinib treatment. The CDR3 protein is CASSLGEGMNTEAFF. Here is the DNA: TGTGCCAGCAGCTTAGGTGAGGGAATGAACACTGAAGCTTTCTTT.